The present TCR beta chain was sequenced within a study of blood T cell repertoires in COVID-19. TCRdb keeps only in-frame clones here, not all; method: immunoSEQ multiplex PCR. The data show over 250,000 clones, approximately 85% seen once. V was clipped by 5 bases and J by 13 bases; unmatched bases: 12. In germline, CDR1 is SGHRS, CDR2 YFSETQ. The CDR3 totals 14 residues. Sequencing was carried out using peripheral blood. This sequence joins TRBV5-1 and TRBJ2-4; 10 bases fit TRBD1. The clonotype comes from a man aged 50-60 years with active or convalescent COVID-19. As DNA, the CDR3 is TGCGCCAGCAGGCCCGGGACAGGGGACACTCCGCAGTACTTC. It is translated as CASRPGTGDTPQYF. Filled out from reference TRBV5-1 and TRBJ2-4, the complete variable domain reads KAGVTQTPRYLIKTRGQQVTLSCSPISGHRSVSWYQQTPGQGLQFLFEYFSETQRNKGNFPGRFSGRQFSNSRSEMNVSTLELGDSALYLCASRPGTGDTPQYFGAGTRLSVL.